These T cell receptor beta chains were read from a single sample in a study of siplizumab effects on memory and regulatory T cells. The table came from immunoSEQ multiplex PCR; TCRdb's copy has only in-frame clones and leaves some out. The data show about 60,000 clones, around four fifths seen once. The sample taken for sequencing was memory CD4+ T cells sorted from blood. All receptors come from a human donor in good health. CDR3s include the opening cysteine and the closing phenylalanine or tryptophan. Fields, in order: D gene, J gene, V gene, CDR3 protein. D genes are given only for firm matches.

d_gene: TRBD1; j_gene: TRBJ2-7; v_gene: TRBV5-6; CDR3aa: CASSWPGQGAGEQYF
d_gene: TRBD2; j_gene: TRBJ2-5; v_gene: TRBV9; CDR3aa: CASSVWTSGGQETQYF
d_gene: NA; j_gene: TRBJ2-4; v_gene: TRBV7-9; CDR3aa: CASSYLLGSLAF
d_gene: TRBD1; j_gene: TRBJ2-7; v_gene: TRBV10-3; CDR3aa: CAIKRQGDDEQYF
d_gene: TRBD1; j_gene: TRBJ1-3; v_gene: TRBV5-6; CDR3aa: CASSFQQGRKNTIYF
d_gene: NA; j_gene: TRBJ1-4; v_gene: TRBV7-7; CDR3aa: CASSCRDQGRSAEKLFF
d_gene: NA; j_gene: TRBJ2-3; v_gene: TRBV5-4; CDR3aa: CASSSGGRTDTQYF
d_gene: NA; j_gene: TRBJ1-2; v_gene: TRBV14; CDR3aa: CASSPLLDRQDYGYTF
d_gene: NA; j_gene: TRBJ2-3; v_gene: TRBV2; CDR3aa: CASREESDTQYF
d_gene: TRBD2; j_gene: TRBJ2-5; v_gene: TRBV19; CDR3aa: CASCVAGGGETQYF
d_gene: NA; j_gene: TRBJ2-3; v_gene: TRBV30; CDR3aa: CAWHNTGNPITDTQYF
d_gene: TRBD1; j_gene: TRBJ1-2; v_gene: TRBV30; CDR3aa: CAGQDSNYGYTF
d_gene: NA; j_gene: TRBJ1-1; v_gene: TRBV9; CDR3aa: CASSAGERTEAFF
d_gene: NA; j_gene: TRBJ1-4; v_gene: TRBV25-1; CDR3aa: CASSEYLGAGEKLFF
d_gene: NA; j_gene: TRBJ2-7; v_gene: TRBV2; CDR3aa: CASTKGQSWRSYEQYF
d_gene: NA; j_gene: TRBJ2-7; v_gene: TRBV13; CDR3aa: CASSLAQAVTYEQYF
d_gene: NA; j_gene: TRBJ1-1; v_gene: TRBV5-8; CDR3aa: CASSVDRNTEAFF
d_gene: NA; j_gene: TRBJ2-5; v_gene: TRBV18; CDR3aa: CASSPPLDRYQETQYF
d_gene: NA; j_gene: TRBJ2-5; v_gene: TRBV7-8; CDR3aa: CASSLGTRQETQYF
d_gene: TRBD2; j_gene: TRBJ2-5; v_gene: TRBV5-4; CDR3aa: CASSPGLAGGPETQYF
d_gene: TRBD1; j_gene: TRBJ1-2; v_gene: TRBV18; CDR3aa: CASSPSTGTGYGYTF
d_gene: TRBD2; j_gene: TRBJ2-3; v_gene: TRBV7-8; CDR3aa: CASLLLAGVGDTQYF
d_gene: NA; j_gene: TRBJ2-5; v_gene: TRBV2; CDR3aa: CASSDRAGRGETQYF
d_gene: NA; j_gene: TRBJ1-1; v_gene: TRBV7-2; CDR3aa: CASSLGQGFSEAFF
d_gene: NA; j_gene: TRBJ1-1; v_gene: TRBV5-6; CDR3aa: CASSLVRNTEAFF
d_gene: NA; j_gene: TRBJ2-5; v_gene: TRBV2; CDR3aa: CARKTRDTQETQYF
d_gene: TRBD1; j_gene: TRBJ2-5; v_gene: TRBV18; CDR3aa: CASSLGQGLGETQYF
d_gene: TRBD2; j_gene: TRBJ2-1; v_gene: TRBV5-1; CDR3aa: CASAPSGGYNEQFF
d_gene: NA; j_gene: TRBJ1-3; v_gene: TRBV5-6; CDR3aa: CASSLTTSGNTIYF
d_gene: NA; j_gene: TRBJ1-1; v_gene: TRBV2; CDR3aa: CASSNWNTEAFF
d_gene: TRBD1; j_gene: TRBJ1-2; v_gene: TRBV27; CDR3aa: CASSLLGQGAGGYTF
d_gene: NA; j_gene: TRBJ1-1; v_gene: TRBV29-1; CDR3aa: CSAVGRGGTTEAFF
d_gene: NA; j_gene: TRBJ1-6; v_gene: TRBV23-1; CDR3aa: CAENREGSGSPLHF
d_gene: NA; j_gene: TRBJ2-3; v_gene: TRBV5-1; CDR3aa: CASSSGLGTDTQYF
d_gene: NA; j_gene: TRBJ1-5; v_gene: TRBV5-1; CDR3aa: CASSLEGGRQHF
d_gene: NA; j_gene: TRBJ1-3; v_gene: TRBV7-5; CDR3aa: CASSSRRESGNTIYF
d_gene: TRBD2; j_gene: TRBJ2-1; v_gene: TRBV7-7; CDR3aa: CASSLRRGDGYNEQFF
d_gene: NA; j_gene: TRBJ2-3; v_gene: TRBV25-1; CDR3aa: CASSDLQGATDTQYF
d_gene: TRBD1; j_gene: TRBJ1-2; v_gene: TRBV5-1; CDR3aa: CASSADREYGYTF
d_gene: NA; j_gene: TRBJ2-7; v_gene: TRBV10-3; CDR3aa: CAIKTTGSYEQYF
d_gene: NA; j_gene: TRBJ1-4; v_gene: TRBV18; CDR3aa: CASSPLGRDNEKLFF
d_gene: NA; j_gene: TRBJ1-5; v_gene: TRBV6-5; CDR3aa: CASRMDTGKNQPQHF
d_gene: NA; j_gene: TRBJ2-7; v_gene: TRBV20-1; CDR3aa: CSAQASEQYF
d_gene: TRBD1; j_gene: TRBJ1-1; v_gene: TRBV5-1; CDR3aa: CASSLAEGQGRTEAFF
d_gene: NA; j_gene: TRBJ1-2; v_gene: TRBV6-5; CDR3aa: CASSPSGDGYTF